A single T cell receptor beta chain is shown here with its context. Its target is unknown. These data come from a study of Graves' ophthalmopathy and Graves' hyperthyroidism. Study at large: Peripheral blood was obtained at first diagnosis, ahead of any treatment. General observations from the study: Most clonotypes expanded in thyroid above 0.001 frequency were present in blood too.

The authors amplified TCR beta CDR3 regions from RNA transcripts. A first-round RT-PCR used HTBI primers, followed by a second-round multiplex PCR. One entry per CDR3 protein results from TCRdb running MiXCR on the multiplex PCR reads. The profile shows 200,000 to 250,000 distinct CDR3 sequences, about 22% of them singletons. Orbital computed tomography and thyroid ultrasound, along with TRAb, serum thyroxine and clinical symptoms, underpinned diagnosis. This TCR was recovered from a woman between 50 and 59 years old with Graves' ophthalmopathy. Sequenced input: peripheral blood.

CDR3 DNA sequence: TGTGCCAGCAGGACGACAGGGGGTCGATACGAGCAGTACTTC. It translates to CASRTTGGRYEQYF. V is TRBV6-2 or TRBV6-3 and J is TRBJ2-7; 9 bases are a match to TRBD1. The CDR3 runs to 14 residues. Per germline, CDR1 MNHEY and CDR2 SVGEGT. V trimming: 6 bases; J trimming: 4 bases; junction bases outside the gene matches: 7.